This TCR gamma chain derives from a study of γδ T cells in repeated Plasmodium falciparum infection. Across the study: Four controlled malaria infections with P. falciparum NF54 spanned roughly 640 days. Malian repertoires were sampled cross-sectionally without transmission and longitudinally through febrile malaria.

Bulk repertoires came from Vgamma9/Vdelta2+ or Vdelta2-negative gammadelta T cells flow-sorted from PBMC. TCRdb used CATT to re-call clones from the multiplex PCR reads. This table has approximately 30,000 gamma-chain clones, 1.4% appearing once. Findings and limits, study-wide: Many TCRgamma sequences overlapped between individuals in stable Vgamma9/Vdelta2+ repertoires.

This clone was seen repeatedly, ten times or more. No antigen is known for it. Other DNA sequences from this sample encode an identical CDR3 as well. The trim removed 0 bases at V and 7 bases at J, leaving 6 bases unmatched. Germline values: CDR1 VINAFY, CDR2 YDVSNSKD. CDR3 size: 13 residues. The TCR originated in a pool of human donors (malaria-infected and uninfected, not separated). The V and J genes are TRGV5 and TRGJ1 or TRGJ2. Sequenced sample: gamma-delta T cells from blood. The CDR3 region has the DNA TGTGCCACCTGGGACAGGCCGGTATATAAGAAACTCTTT. Its translation: CATWDRPVYKKLF.